The 13 T cell receptor beta chains below were found in one sample sequenced in a study of T cells in narcolepsy. The table came from immunoSEQ multiplex PCR; TCRdb's copy has only in-frame clones and leaves some out. The table shows 35,000 or so clones, with approximately 85% occurring only once. Sequences were obtained from CD45RA- memory CD4+ T cells from PBMCs. The receptors derive from a human donor with narcolepsy.

This clone was observed a handful of times. The J gene is TRBJ2-5, the V gene TRBV9; D might be TRBD2 (6 bases). V dropped 0 bases and J dropped 4 bases, with 16 bases sitting between them. The CDR3 is made up of 16 amino acids. The germline gives CDR1 SGDLS, CDR2 YYNGEE. CDR3 bases: TGTGCCAGCAGCGTAGTGGGGCTAGCGAAGACAGAGACCCAGTACTTC. Translating gives CASSVVGLAKTETQYF.

The chain is built from TRBV29-1 and TRBJ1-5; D possibly corresponds to TRBD1 (5 bases). With 3 bases removed from V and 2 bases from J, the gap between germline ends came to 8 bases. Germline V gene lookup returns CDR1 SQVTM and CDR2 ANQGSEA. The CDR3 is 13 amino acids. CDR3 nucleotides: TGCAGCGTTGACGCGGGGCGCAATCAGCCCCAGCATTTT. This codes for CSVDAGRNQPQHF.

This chain links TRBV4-2 with TRBJ2-7, with D unclear. Trimming removed 0 bases at V and 2 bases at J, with 20 bases between. The CDR3 consists of 18 residues. CDR1 LGHNA and CDR2 YNFKEQ come from the germline V gene. CDR3 sequence reads: CASSQDPPGPRDPYEQYF. The CDR3 DNA reads TGTGCCAGCAGCCAAGATCCCCCGGGCCCCAGAGACCCCTACGAGCAGTACTTC.

The chain employs TRBV19 and TRBJ2-5; possibly TRBD2 for D (6 bases). The V end was cut by 6 bases, the J end by 1 base, with 9 bases between. Germline V gene sequence: CDR1 LNHDA, CDR2 SQIVND (reference sequence). This CDR3 region has 13 residues. The CDR3 DNA follows: TGTGCCAGTAGAACCGGGGGCCAAGAGACCCAGTACTTC. This translates into CASRTGGQETQYF.

The rearrangement uses TRBV9 and TRBJ1-2; D remains ambiguous. The CDR3 loop spans 14 amino acids. V lost 0 bases, J lost 4 bases, and 10 bases lay in between. Looked up from germline, CDR1 is SGDLS and CDR2 is YYNGEE. CDR3 residues: CASSVEGAIYGYTF. In DNA form, the CDR3 reads TGTGCCAGCAGCGTAGAAGGAGCGATCTATGGCTACACCTTC. Full variable domain (remainder filled in from reference TRBV9 and TRBJ1-2): DSGVTQTPKHLITATGQRVTLRCSPRSGDLSVYWYQQSLDQGLQFLIQYYNGEERAKGNILERFSAQQFPDLHSELNLSSLELGDSALYFCASSVEGAIYGYTFGSGTRLTVV.

The J gene is TRBJ2-5, the V gene TRBV10-2; 9 bases line up with TRBD2. Germline V gene data show CDR1 as WSHSY and CDR2 as SAAADI. V lost 2 bases, J lost 4 bases, and 11 bases stayed unmatched. This CDR3 has 17 amino acids. The CDR3 region has the DNA TGCGCCAGCAGTGAGCGCGTTCTAGCGGGGTTGGGAGAGACCCAGTACTTC. This translates into CASSERVLAGLGETQYF.

V gene TRBV28 combines with J gene TRBJ1-2; D is possibly TRBD1 (5 bases). Germline V gives CDR1 MDHEN, CDR2 SYDVKM. Trimming left V 6 bases short and J 2 bases short, with 19 bases between. This CDR3 has 16 residues. The chain's CDR3 is CASSLSSPRGNYGYTF. The CDR3 DNA reads TGTGCCAGCAGCCTTTCCTCCCCCCGGGGGAACTATGGCTACACCTTC.

The chain couples TRBV7-2 to TRBJ1-2; TRBD1 aligns across 9 bases. The ends lost 4 bases at V and 4 bases at J; junction bases unmatched: 1. In germline, CDR1 is SGHTA, CDR2 FQGNSA. The CDR3 sequence is 13 residues long. The CDR3 region is CASSSTGGYGYTF. The CDR3 nucleotides are TGTGCCAGCAGCTCGACAGGGGGCTATGGCTACACCTTC.

This clone has a handful of counts. The same CDR3 arises from other DNA sequences in this sample as well. This chain connects TRBV10-3 to TRBJ2-7; 9 bases agree with TRBD1. The CDR3 consists of 14 residues. V shed 0 bases and J 3 bases; nucleotides not matched to a gene: 0. Germline V lookup: CDR1 ENHRY, CDR2 SYGVKD. The CDR3 spells CAISESGQGYEQYF. The CDR3 DNA reads TGTGCCATCAGTGAGTCGGGACAGGGCTACGAGCAGTACTTC.

The V gene is TRBV19, the J gene TRBJ1-2; no definite D call. Per the germline V gene, CDR1 is LNHDA and CDR2 is SQIVND (reference sequence). V was cut by 3 bases and J by 4 bases, with 18 bases left in between. There are 16 residues in the CDR3. CDR3 DNA: TGTGCCAGTAGTATCCAATTTGTTGACCCCTTCTATGGCTACACCTTC. It is translated as CASSIQFVDPFYGYTF.

The genes are TRBV5-1 and TRBJ2-7; 7 nucleotides agree with TRBD1. V trimming: 4 bases; J trimming: 2 bases; junction bases outside the gene matches: 6. The CDR3 totals 14 residues. CDR1 is SGHRS and CDR2 is YFSETQ in the germline V gene. DNA of the CDR3: TGCGCCAGCAGCCCTTCGACAGGGACCTACGAGCAGTACTTC. Its protein product is CASSPSTGTYEQYF.

The rearrangement uses TRBV5-1 and TRBJ1-3, with no clear D. Germline V lookup: CDR1 SGHRS, CDR2 YFSETQ. V lost 1 base and J 2 bases, leaving 19 bases between the germline ends. This CDR3 comprises 18 residues. CDR3 in DNA: TGCGCCAGCAGCTTGTCTTTAGGTGGAGCTCTAACTGGAAACACCATATATTTT. Its protein is CASSLSLGGALTGNTIYF.

The chain links TRBV15 to TRBJ1-5; D may be TRBD1 (6 bases). CDR1 and CDR2 (germline): LNHNV, YYDKDF (reference sequence). This CDR3 is 16 amino acids long. V dropped 0 bases and J dropped 0 bases, with 9 bases sitting between them. CDR3 in DNA: TGTGCCACCAGCAGAGATCTCAGGGGTAGCAATCAGCCCCAGCATTTT. This sequence encodes CATSRDLRGSNQPQHF.